What follows is one T cell receptor (beta chain) and its context. V lost 0 bases and J lost 11, with 16 bases in between. The CDR3 has 15 residues. Germline CDR1 reads MNHEY; CDR2 reads SVGAGI. The sample is drawn from a study of shared clonotypes between healthy human individuals. Profiling relied on immunoSEQ multiplex PCR, and the TCRdb table lists in-frame clones only, not all of them. The data show some 2.1 million clones, with about 95% seen just once and about 1.1% held by the top ten. Positively selected for CCR7, the CD45RO-negative cells used as naive CD8 cells excluded terminally differentiated effector memory CD45RA+ cells.

The source is a man younger than 35 in good health. This chain connects TRBV6-5 to TRBJ2-2; possibly TRBD1 for D (6 bases). The sample was naive CD8+ T cells sorted from blood. CDR3 amino acids: CASSYSISGQPELFF. The CDR3 DNA follows: TGTGCCAGCAGTTACTCGATATCCGGACAGCCTGAGCTGTTTTTT.